These 32 T cell receptor beta chains came from one sample sequenced in a study of blood T cell repertoires in COVID-19. Only in-frame clones appear in the TCRdb table, and some are missing; sequencing was by immunoSEQ multiplex PCR. The sample carries about 320,000 clones, about nine tenths recorded once. The sequenced sample was peripheral blood. The receptors derive from a woman aged 25 to 39 with COVID-19, enrolled during active disease.

The J gene is TRBJ1-1, the V gene TRBV7-9, with TRBD1 as a possible D gene (5 bases). Germline-derived CDR1 and CDR2 are SEHNR and FQNEAQ (reference sequence). The CDR3 totals 13 residues. V was pared by 3 bases and J by 3 bases, with 8 bases between. As DNA, the CDR3 is TGTGCCAGCAGCTTGACAGATTACACTGAAGCTTTCTTT. It yields the protein CASSLTDYTEAFF.

This clone occurred a few times. The gene calls are TRBV7-4 and TRBJ1-5; D call uncertain. The V end was cut by 1 base, the J end by 4 bases, with 17 bases between. Germline V gene lookup returns CDR1 SGHVT and CDR2 SQSDAQ. The CDR3 runs 17 residues. The DNA for the CDR3 is TGTGCCAGCAGCTTAGTGGGGAGGAGGACCTTAAATCAGCCCCAGCATTTT. Translating gives CASSLVGRRTLNQPQHF. The full variable domain, in which reference TRBV7-4 and TRBJ1-5 provide the parts outside the CDR3, is GAGVSQSPRYKVAKRGRDVALRCDSISGHVTLYWYRQTLGQGSEVLTYSQSDAQRDKSGRPSGRFSAERPERSVSTLKIQRTEQGDSAVYLCASSLVGRRTLNQPQHFGDGTRLSIL.

The rearrangement joins TRBV18 to TRBJ1-1; D not resolved. Germline V CDR1 and CDR2: KGHSH, LQKENI. The CDR3 sequence is 14 residues long. The V end was cut by 5 bases, the J end by 10 bases, with 20 bases between. The CDR3: CASSYRSSGDSAFF. As DNA, the CDR3 is TGTGCCAGCTCATACCGGTCTTCCGGGGATTCAGCTTTCTTT.

The chain is built from TRBV4-1 and TRBJ1-2; no clear D gene. Trimming cost V 1 base and J 2 bases, with 11 bases left between them. This CDR3 spans 15 amino acids. Per germline, CDR1 MGHRA and CDR2 YSYEKL. CDR3 in amino acids: CASSQVAQQNYGYTF. The DNA for the CDR3 is TGCGCCAGCAGCCAAGTGGCACAGCAGAACTATGGCTACACCTTC.

V gene TRBV5-1 combines with J gene TRBJ1-1, with 8 bases aligning to TRBD1. Germline values: CDR1 SGHRS, CDR2 YFSETQ. Trimming cost V 4 bases and J 4 bases; bases outside gene matches: 9. The CDR3 spans 15 residues. The DNA for the CDR3 is TGCGCCAGCAGCCTACAGGGGGTGGGTGGCACTGAAGCTTTCTTT. Translating gives CASSLQGVGGTEAFF.

The CDR3 here is CASSYVAGGQETQYF. The DNA of the CDR3 is TGTGCCAGCAGTTACGTAGCGGGGGGGCAAGAGACCCAGTACTTC. The chain joins TRBV6-6 to TRBJ2-5; 11 bases align to TRBD2. The germline CDR1 and CDR2 sequences are MNHNY and SVGAGI (reference sequence). Trimming at V came to 2 bases and at J to 2 bases, leaving 1 base not matched to a gene. CDR3 length: 15 amino acids.

The V gene is TRBV2, the J gene TRBJ1-1, with 12 bases matching TRBD1. Trimming cost V 6 bases and J 1 base; bases outside gene matches: 12. Germline CDR1 and CDR2: SNHLY and FYNNEI. CDR3 length: 18 amino acids. CDR3 sequence reads: CASSPWGTGGRGNTEAFF. CDR3 bases: TGTGCCAGCAGCCCCTGGGGGACAGGGGGCAGGGGGAACACTGAAGCTTTCTTT.

This rearrangement joins TRBV10-2 to TRBJ1-2; 8 bases line up with TRBD1. Germline V CDR1 and CDR2: WSHSY, SAAADI. After removal of 7 bases from V and 7 bases from J, the junction contained 5 bases not matched to a gene. There are 12 residues in the CDR3. The CDR3 protein is CASTGQGLGYTF. CDR3 DNA sequence: TGCGCCAGCACAGGACAGGGACTTGGCTACACCTTC.

In DNA, the CDR3 is TGTGCCAGCAGCGTAGACCCCACACCGACAGGGGATAACTATGGCTACACCTTC. This encodes CASSVDPTPTGDNYGYTF. The chain has TRBV9 and TRBJ1-2, with 8 bases lining up with TRBD1. Per the germline V gene, CDR1 is SGDLS and CDR2 is YYNGEE. With V trimmed by 0 bases and J by 1 base, 11 bases remained unmatched. CDR3 size: 18 residues.

This chain links TRBV7-2 with TRBJ1-6; D is undetermined. The CDR3 sequence is 12 residues long. Between the trimmed V and J ends, which lost 4 bases and 7 bases, there was a span of 5 bases. Germline CDR1 SGHTA, CDR2 FQGNSA. The CDR3 coding sequence is TGTGCCAGCAGCTCCTCCAATTCACCCCTCCACTTT. Translation gives CASSSSNSPLHF. The full variable domain, with the rest looked up from reference TRBV7-2 and TRBJ1-6, is GAGVSQSPSNKVTEKGKDVELRCDPISGHTALYWYRQSLGQGLEFLIYFQGNSAPDKSGLPSDRFSAERTGGSVSTLTIQRTQQEDSAVYLCASSSSNSPLHFGNGTRLTVT.

This chain's CDR3 is CSVGSQGAGEKLFF. DNA for the CDR3: TGCAGCGTTGGGTCACAGGGGGCTGGGGAAAAACTGTTTTTT. V and J are TRBV29-1 and TRBJ1-4, with 9 bases that match TRBD1. The CDR3 covers 14 residues. J was trimmed by 8 bases and V by 4 bases; bases with no gene match: 8. Germline V gene sequence: CDR1 SQVTM, CDR2 ANQGSEA. Full variable domain (remainder filled in from reference TRBV29-1 and TRBJ1-4): SAVISQKPSRDICQRGTSLTIQCQVDSQVTMMFWYRQQPGQSLTLIATANQGSEATYESGFVIDKFPISRPNLTFSTLTVSNMSPEDSSIYLCSVGSQGAGEKLFFGSGTQLSVL.

This clone was observed a single time. V gene TRBV6-1 combines with J gene TRBJ1-3; D remains unclear. The CDR3 sequence is 16 residues long. V was trimmed by 2 bases and J by 2 bases, leaving 13 bases between them. The germline V gene encodes CDR1 MNHNS and CDR2 SASEGT. Written as DNA, the CDR3 is TGTGCCAGCAGTGAATTAAGTCGAGGTACTGGAAACACCATATATTTT. Translated: CASSELSRGTGNTIYF.

The chain recombines TRBV6-1 with TRBJ1-6; TRBD1 agrees at 7 bases. The CDR3 consists of 15 residues. The V and J ends lost 2 bases and 6 bases, in that order; junction bases with no gene match: 4. Germline CDR1 reads MNHNS; CDR2 reads SASEGT. CDR3 sequence reads: CASSELRGLNSPLHF. DNA of the CDR3: TGTGCCAGCAGTGAATTAAGGGGGCTTAATTCACCCCTCCACTTT.

This chain links TRBV24-1 with TRBJ1-2, with D perhaps matching TRBD1 (5 bases). The CDR3 loop spans 17 amino acids. Trimming pared 5 bases from V and 6 bases from J, leaving 24 bases between. Germline-derived CDR1 and CDR2 are KGHDR and SFDVKD. The CDR3 nucleotides read TGTGCCACCAGTGGTCCTGGGACGTCCGAGAGGAGGGATGGCTACACCTTC. Residues: CATSGPGTSERRDGYTF.

This clone was picked up a small number of times. This rearrangement joins TRBV27 to TRBJ1-5, with unresolved D. Germline V gene sequence: CDR1 MNHEY, CDR2 SMNVEV (reference sequence). This CDR3 comprises 15 residues. V gave up 3 bases and J gave up 11 bases, with 20 bases separating them. CDR3 bases: TGTGCCAGCAGTTTCGTCCCCGGGGATTTTAGGTCCCAGCATTTT. Its translation: CASSFVPGDFRSQHF.

This clone was detected only a few times. The sample carries other DNA sequences with the same CDR3. The V and J genes are TRBV5-4 and TRBJ2-1, with 9 bases matching TRBD2. V trimming: 4 bases; J trimming: 5 bases; junction bases outside the gene matches: 7. Germline V gene data show CDR1 as SGHNT and CDR2 as YYREEE (reference sequence). This CDR3 is built from 15 residues. DNA for the CDR3: TGTGCCAGCAGCCTAGTAGCGGGGGCCAACAATGAGCAGTTCTTC. As protein: CASSLVAGANNEQFF.

The chain is built from TRBV27 and TRBJ2-1; D perhaps matches TRBD1 (5 bases). The V and J ends lost 1 base and 10 bases respectively, with 11 bases between them. Germline assignment: CDR1 MNHEY and CDR2 SMNVEV (reference sequence). This CDR3 has 13 residues. In nucleotides, the CDR3 is TGTGCCAGCAGTTTATGGGCGAAGGGGGAGCAGTTCTTC. Its translation: CASSLWAKGEQFF.

This rearrangement joins TRBV19 to TRBJ1-2; 10 positions agree with TRBD1. CDR3 length: 15 residues. CDR1 is LNHDA, CDR2 SQIVND, per germline (reference sequence). The V gene end was trimmed by 4 bases and the J gene end by 2 bases; junction bases not matched to a gene: 4. The CDR3 nucleotides are TGTGCCAGTAGTACGCCGGGACAGGGGAACTATGGCTACACCTTC. It is translated as CASSTPGQGNYGYTF.

In regard to this clone: The same CDR3 can be traced to other DNA sequences in this sample. The chain carries TRBV6-5 and TRBJ1-2; 7 positions agree with TRBD1. In germline, CDR1 is MNHEY, CDR2 SVGAGI. There are 14 residues in the CDR3. V lost 5 bases to trimming and J lost 4 bases; unmatched junction nucleotides: 7. CDR3 nucleotide sequence: TGTGCCAGCAGTCCTAGACAGGGTCGCTATGGCTACACCTTC. Its protein product is CASSPRQGRYGYTF.

The rearrangement joins TRBV9 to TRBJ1-6; 7 bases line up with TRBD1. The CDR3 contains 15 residues. Trimming cost V 4 bases and J 7 bases; bases outside gene matches: 8. Germline V CDR1 and CDR2: SGDLS, YYNGEE. The CDR3 loop is CASSPWDRGNSPLHF. The CDR3 nucleotides are TGTGCCAGCAGCCCCTGGGACAGAGGGAATTCACCCCTCCACTTT.

In its sample, this clone was seen once. The CDR3 loop is CASSLAAGSNTEAFF. The CDR3 DNA sequence: TGTGCCAGCAGCTTAGCGGCGGGGTCGAACACTGAAGCTTTCTTT. The chain is built from TRBV11-1 and TRBJ1-1, with D hard to call. CDR3 size: 15 residues. Germline CDR1 SGHAT, CDR2 FQDESV (reference sequence). Trimming removed 0 bases from V and 1 base from J, with 9 bases in between.

The V gene is TRBV30, the J gene TRBJ1-6, with D unresolved. Germline CDR1 and CDR2: GTSNPN and SVGIG (reference sequence). The V end was cut by 4 bases, the J end by 10 bases, with 11 bases between. The CDR3 has 12 amino acids. CDR3 coding DNA: TGTGCCTGGATTTTAGGGAGCTCACCCCTCCACTTT. It yields the protein CAWILGSSPLHF.

The gene calls are TRBV6-6 and TRBJ1-4, with 8 positions matching TRBD1. Germline trimming cut 6 bases from V and 2 bases from J; bases unmatched to any gene: 23. Germline values: CDR1 MNHNY, CDR2 SVGAGI (reference sequence). CDR3 length: 21 residues. The chain's CDR3 is CASSRDRGLGRDRATNEKLFF. CDR3 DNA: TGTGCCAGCAGCAGAGACAGGGGCCTGGGCCGGGACCGGGCTACTAATGAAAAACTGTTTTTT.

J is TRBJ1-2 and V is TRBV7-3, with TRBD1 matching over 10 bases. The germline V gene encodes CDR1 SGHTA and CDR2 FQGTGA. The CDR3 loop spans 13 amino acids. The V gene end was trimmed by 5 bases and the J gene end by 8 bases; junction bases not matched to a gene: 5. The CDR3 region is CASSQTGGYGYTF. The CDR3 region has the DNA TGTGCCAGCAGCCAGACAGGGGGCTACGGCTACACCTTC.

The chain carries TRBV9 and TRBJ1-5, with D perhaps TRBD1 (5 bases). This CDR3 spans 15 amino acids. The V and J ends lost 1 base and 2 bases respectively, with 10 bases between them. Germline loops: CDR1 SGDLS, CDR2 YYNGEE. CDR3 in amino acids: CASSVSPTGNQPQHF. The CDR3, as DNA: TGTGCCAGCAGCGTATCACCGACAGGCAATCAGCCCCAGCATTTT.

The V call is TRBV30, the J call TRBJ1-1; no clear D gene. CDR3 length: 12 residues. The V and J ends lost 4 bases and 4 bases respectively, with 10 bases between them. Germline V lookup: CDR1 GTSNPN, CDR2 SVGIG (reference sequence). CDR3 sequence: CAWNRVSTEAFF. CDR3 bases: TGTGCCTGGAACCGGGTCTCCACTGAAGCTTTCTTT.

The V and J genes are TRBV12-5 and TRBJ2-3; TRBD2 agrees at 13 bases. The CDR3 runs to 22 residues. Trimming cost V 0 bases and J 3 bases; bases outside gene matches: 18. Germline lookup yields CDR1 LGHNT and CDR2 FRNRAP. CDR3 amino acids: CASGLVEGLLAGGQLVTDTQYF. DNA for the CDR3: TGTGCTAGTGGTTTGGTTGAGGGGCTACTAGCGGGGGGGCAGCTTGTGACAGATACGCAGTATTTT.

The rearrangement links TRBV3-1 (or the pseudogene TRBV3-2) to TRBJ2-7, with 7 bases matching TRBD1. The CDR3 length is 14 residues. V was pared by 0 bases and J by 5 bases, with 4 bases of the junction left unmatched. Germline lookup yields CDR1 LGHDT and CDR2 YNNKEL (reference sequence). CDR3 DNA: TGTGCCAGCAGCCAAGAGGGACAGACTGACGAGCAGTACTTC. Encoded protein: CASSQEGQTDEQYF.

This CDR3 reads CASTSTRGLAFF. In DNA form, the CDR3 reads TGTGCCAGCACCTCCACCAGAGGTCTAGCTTTCTTT. The chain carries TRBV12-3 or TRBV12-4 and TRBJ1-1; D is unclear. V gave up 7 bases and J gave up 10 bases, with 16 bases separating them. The CDR3 totals 12 residues.

This clone has just one count. V is TRBV11-3 and J is TRBJ2-1, with 8 bases that match TRBD2. Germline-derived CDR1 and CDR2 are SGHNT and YENEEA. V lost 4 bases and J lost 7; bases outside the gene matches: 9. The CDR3 runs 15 residues. CDR3 amino acids: CASSSSRGGQNEQFF. Here the CDR3 DNA reads TGTGCCAGCAGCTCAAGTCGGGGGGGCCAAAATGAGCAGTTCTTC. The complete variable domain, with remaining parts taken from reference TRBV11-3 and TRBJ2-1, reads EAGVVQSPRYKIIEKKQPVAFWCNPISGHNTLYWYLQNLGQGPELLIRYENEEAVDDSQLPKDRFSAERLKGVDSTLKIQPAELGDSAVYLCASSSSRGGQNEQFFGPGTRLTVL.

V gene TRBV1 combines with J gene TRBJ2-1; the table calls TRBD2, which could not be checked here. TRBV1 is noted as a pseudogene. This CDR3 is built from 18 residues. The CDR3 coding sequence is TGCACCAGCAGCCAAGGCCCTGGGCGGGGGTCATCCCGCAATGAGCAGTTCTTC. Translation gives CTSSQGPGRGSSRNEQFF.

The chain is built from TRBV5-5 and TRBJ2-3; perhaps TRBD2 as D (5 bases). Deletions cut 3 bases from V and 3 bases from J, with 17 bases between. There are 16 residues in the CDR3. Germline-derived CDR1 and CDR2 are SGHKS and YYEKEE (reference sequence). The CDR3 DNA sequence: TGTGCCAGCAGCTCAGACTTAGCGCTTGGGACAGATACGCAGTATTTT. It specifies CASSSDLALGTDTQYF. The full variable domain, with the rest looked up from reference TRBV5-5 and TRBJ2-3, is DAGVTQSPTHLIKTRGQQVTLRCSPISGHKSVSWYQQVLGQGPQFIFQYYEKEERGRGNFPDRFSARQFPNYSSELNVNALLLGDSALYLCASSSDLALGTDTQYFGPGTRLTVL.